A selection of T cell receptor beta chains follows, all from one sample in a study of shared clonotypes between healthy human individuals. Assay used: immunoSEQ multiplex PCR; TCRdb lists only in-frame clones, some missing. The top ten hold under 15% of the sample, which has about 510,000 clones, almost 80% seen once. Material: PBMCs. Every receptor here comes from a woman between 40 and 55 years old in good health. Some clones in this sample may be carry-over from other donors' samples. Both conserved end residues are part of each CDR3. Each record gives: J gene, D gene, clone size, V gene, CDR3 protein, CDR3 DNA. D genes are given only for firm matches. Rows may omit the clone size; those that give it use once, few, many or a size class.

TRBJ2-5,TRBD2,-,TRBV27,CASSSWGREVQETQYF,TGTGCCAGCAGTTCCTGGGGGCGGGAGGTTCAAGAGACCCAGTACTTC
TRBJ2-5,TRBD1,-,TRBV5-1,CASSLQDRGRETQYF,TGCGCCAGCAGCTTACAGGACAGGGGGCGAGAGACCCAGTACTTC
TRBJ1-2,TRBD1,-,TRBV6-5,CASLTSDRVLYGYTF,TGTGCCAGCCTTACTTCGGACAGGGTGTTATATGGCTACACCTTC
TRBJ2-3,TRBD2,-,TRBV6-6,CASRERETSTDTQYF,TGTGCCAGCCGAGAGCGGGAGACTAGCACAGATACGCAGTATTTT
TRBJ1-1,-,-,TRBV29-1,CSVEPQGNTEAFF,TGCAGCGTTGAACCCCAAGGGAATACTGAAGCTTTCTTT
TRBJ2-7,-,-,TRBV5-1,CASTWEQGEQYF,TGCGCCAGCACCTGGGAACAGGGAGAGCAGTACTTC
TRBJ2-5,-,-,TRBV7-2,CASSLYAGTETQYF,TGTGCCAGCAGCTTATATGCAGGGACGGAGACCCAGTACTTC
TRBJ2-7,-,once,TRBV30,CAWRGGPYEQYF,TGTGCCTGGAGGGGGGGCCCCTACGAGCAGTACTTC
TRBJ2-7,TRBD2,-,TRBV27,CASSLGRELYEQYF,TGTGCCAGCAGTTTAGGGCGGGAGCTCTACGAGCAGTACTTC
TRBJ2-7,TRBD2,-,TRBV7-9,CASSFLPGGAYEQYF,TGTGCCAGCAGCTTCCTCCCGGGAGGAGCCTACGAGCAGTACTTC
TRBJ2-2,-,-,TRBV2,CASSEARTGELFF,TGTGCCAGCAGTGAGGCTAGAACCGGGGAGCTGTTTTTT
TRBJ2-3,-,-,TRBV9,CASSVADTDTQYF,TGTGCCAGCAGCGTAGCCGACACAGATACGCAGTATTTT
TRBJ2-6,-,-,TRBV11-2,CASSRTGSGANVLTF,TGTGCCAGCAGCCGAACGGGCTCTGGGGCCAACGTCCTGACTTTC
TRBJ1-4,-,-,TRBV4-3,CASSQDDLPNEKLFF,TGCGCCAGCAGCCAAGATGATTTGCCTAATGAAAAACTGTTTTTT
TRBJ1-2,-,-,TRBV7-9,CASSLPGLFYGYTF,TGTGCCAGCAGCTTACCCGGACTCTTCTATGGCTACACCTTC
TRBJ1-1,-,-,TRBV7-2,CASRKGSNTEAFF,TGTGCCAGCAGAAAAGGGTCCAACACTGAAGCTTTCTTT
TRBJ1-5,-,-,TRBV6-1,CASRRDISNQPQHF,TGTGCCAGCAGAAGGGACATTAGCAATCAGCCCCAGCATTTT